A selection of T cell receptor beta chains follows, all from one sample in a study of cytomegalovirus exposure and HLA in healthy donors. TCRdb keeps only in-frame clones here, not all; method: immunoSEQ multiplex PCR. Counted here are fewer than 250,000 clones, more than 70% occurring once; the ten biggest clones make up about 4.8%. The sequenced sample consisted of PBMCs. These receptors all come from a young man in good health and CMV-seropositive. Both conserved end residues are part of each CDR3. D genes are given only for firm matches. Size tells how often a clone was seen (once, few, many) or the class of an expanded clone, and some rows leave it out.

v_call: TRBV5-4; clone_size: -; cdr3_length: 16; d_call: -; j_call: TRBJ2-7; cdr3_aa: CASSLEATRGGYEQYF; cdr3_nt: TGTGCCAGCAGCTTGGAGGCAACTAGGGGGGGGTACGAGCAGTACTTC
v_call: TRBV25-1; clone_size: few; cdr3_length: 15; d_call: TRBD1; j_call: TRBJ2-2; cdr3_aa: CASTGTGSSTGELFF; cdr3_nt: TGTGCCAGCACCGGGACAGGGTCGAGCACCGGGGAGCTGTTTTTT
v_call: TRBV18; clone_size: few; cdr3_length: 16; d_call: TRBD1; j_call: TRBJ1-3; cdr3_aa: CASSPPTGSSGNTIYF; cdr3_nt: TGTGCCAGCTCACCACCGACAGGGAGCTCTGGAAACACCATATATTTT
v_call: TRBV5-8; clone_size: once; cdr3_length: 15; d_call: -; j_call: TRBJ2-1; cdr3_aa: CASSLEVTRYNEQFF; cdr3_nt: TGTGCCAGCAGCTTGGAGGTGACTAGGTACAATGAGCAGTTCTTC
v_call: TRBV5-4; clone_size: -; cdr3_length: 19; d_call: TRBD1; j_call: TRBJ1-5; cdr3_aa: CASSFSRDRYGINNQPQHF; cdr3_nt: TGTGCCAGCAGTTTTAGCCGGGACAGGTACGGGATAAACAATCAGCCCCAGCATTTT
v_call: TRBV2; clone_size: -; cdr3_length: 11; d_call: -; j_call: TRBJ1-5; cdr3_aa: CASSAQDSLHF; cdr3_nt: TGTGCCAGCAGTGCCCAGGACAGTTTGCATTTT
v_call: TRBV14; clone_size: -; cdr3_length: 14; d_call: -; j_call: TRBJ2-7; cdr3_aa: CASSQVRTPYEQYF; cdr3_nt: TGTGCCAGCAGCCAAGTCCGGACTCCCTACGAGCAGTACTTC
v_call: TRBV19; clone_size: few; cdr3_length: 14; d_call: TRBD1; j_call: TRBJ1-5; cdr3_aa: CASHHRDRHQPQHF; cdr3_nt: TGTGCCAGCCACCACCGGGACAGGCATCAGCCCCAGCATTTT
v_call: TRBV10-1; clone_size: -; cdr3_length: 15; d_call: TRBD1; j_call: TRBJ1-1; cdr3_aa: CASTSTGGRNTEAFF; cdr3_nt: TGCGCCAGCACTTCCACAGGGGGGAGAAACACTGAAGCTTTCTTT
v_call: TRBV11-3; clone_size: -; cdr3_length: 15; d_call: -; j_call: TRBJ2-3; cdr3_aa: CATRQRGPNTDTQYF; cdr3_nt: TGTGCCACCAGACAGAGAGGGCCGAATACAGATACGCAGTATTTT
v_call: TRBV10-3; clone_size: -; cdr3_length: 15; d_call: -; j_call: TRBJ1-1; cdr3_aa: CAIRPHREENTEAFF; cdr3_nt: TGTGCCATCAGGCCGCACAGGGAAGAGAACACTGAAGCTTTCTTT
v_call: TRBV7-9; clone_size: -; cdr3_length: 14; d_call: TRBD2; j_call: TRBJ2-7; cdr3_aa: CASSSSGLAYEQYF; cdr3_nt: TGTGCCAGCAGCTCGTCGGGACTAGCCTACGAGCAGTACTTC
v_call: TRBV7-3; clone_size: few; cdr3_length: 13; d_call: TRBD1; j_call: TRBJ1-1; cdr3_aa: CASSSGQYTEAFF; cdr3_nt: TGTGCCAGCAGCTCGGGACAGTACACTGAAGCTTTCTTT
v_call: TRBV7-9; clone_size: -; cdr3_length: 15; d_call: TRBD1; j_call: TRBJ2-1; cdr3_aa: CASSVGTGLYNEQFF; cdr3_nt: TGTGCCAGCAGCGTGGGGACAGGTCTTTACAATGAGCAGTTCTTC
v_call: TRBV7-9; clone_size: few; cdr3_length: 15; d_call: TRBD1; j_call: TRBJ2-7; cdr3_aa: CASSKDRGFSYEQYF; cdr3_nt: TGTGCCAGCAGCAAAGACAGGGGTTTTTCCTACGAGCAGTACTTC
v_call: TRBV4-3; clone_size: -; cdr3_length: 15; d_call: -; j_call: TRBJ2-2; cdr3_aa: CASSQDHSFYGELFF; cdr3_nt: TGCGCCAGCAGCCAAGATCACAGTTTCTACGGGGAGCTGTTTTTT
v_call: TRBV5-1; clone_size: -; cdr3_length: 15; d_call: TRBD2; j_call: TRBJ2-7; cdr3_aa: CASSLEAGGPPEQYF; cdr3_nt: TGCGCCAGCAGCTTGGAGGCGGGAGGGCCACCCGAGCAGTACTTC
v_call: TRBV5-1; clone_size: -; cdr3_length: 16; d_call: TRBD2; j_call: TRBJ2-2; cdr3_aa: CASSSLAGGPSGELFF; cdr3_nt: TGCGCCAGCAGCTCCCTAGCGGGAGGGCCGTCCGGGGAGCTGTTTTTT
v_call: TRBV2; clone_size: -; cdr3_length: 13; d_call: TRBD1; j_call: TRBJ1-2; cdr3_aa: CASSEDPGQSYTF; cdr3_nt: TGTGCCAGCAGTGAAGACCCGGGACAGAGCTACACCTTC
v_call: TRBV5-6; clone_size: -; cdr3_length: 13; d_call: -; j_call: TRBJ2-1; cdr3_aa: CASSSDTRREQFF; cdr3_nt: TGTGCCAGCAGCTCGGATACTAGACGTGAGCAGTTCTTC
v_call: TRBV7-9; clone_size: -; cdr3_length: 13; d_call: -; j_call: TRBJ1-1; cdr3_aa: CASDGFGGTEAFF; cdr3_nt: TGTGCCAGCGACGGATTCGGAGGCACTGAAGCCTTCTTT
v_call: TRBV9; clone_size: -; cdr3_length: 13; d_call: -; j_call: TRBJ2-2; cdr3_aa: CASSVAHTGELFF; cdr3_nt: TGTGCCAGCAGCGTAGCTCACACCGGGGAGCTGTTTTTT
v_call: TRBV27; clone_size: -; cdr3_length: 14; d_call: TRBD1; j_call: TRBJ1-2; cdr3_aa: CASRSTGGNYGYTF; cdr3_nt: TGTGCCAGCAGATCGACAGGGGGGAACTATGGCTACACCTTC
v_call: TRBV27; clone_size: -; cdr3_length: 15; d_call: -; j_call: TRBJ2-5; cdr3_aa: CASSSHGGNQETQYF; cdr3_nt: TGTGCCAGCAGTTCCCACGGCGGGAACCAAGAGACCCAGTACTTC
v_call: TRBV4-3; clone_size: -; cdr3_length: 15; d_call: -; j_call: TRBJ1-3; cdr3_aa: CASKQEQGWANTIYF; cdr3_nt: TGCGCCAGCAAACAAGAACAGGGATGGGCAAACACCATATATTTT
v_call: TRBV9; clone_size: -; cdr3_length: 15; d_call: -; j_call: TRBJ2-5; cdr3_aa: CASSAGQGGEETQYF; cdr3_nt: TGTGCCAGCAGCGCCGGACAGGGAGGGGAAGAGACCCAGTACTTC
v_call: TRBV6-6; clone_size: -; cdr3_length: 16; d_call: -; j_call: TRBJ2-1; cdr3_aa: CASRNPAVSSYNEQFF; cdr3_nt: TGTGCCAGCAGGAACCCAGCGGTAAGCTCCTACAATGAGCAGTTCTTC
v_call: TRBV5-5; clone_size: once; cdr3_length: 15; d_call: -; j_call: TRBJ2-7; cdr3_aa: CASSFSTGQIYEQYF; cdr3_nt: TGTGCCAGCAGCTTCTCCACGGGACAAATCTACGAGCAGTACTTC
v_call: TRBV15; clone_size: -; cdr3_length: 15; d_call: -; j_call: TRBJ1-4; cdr3_aa: CATSRAGGSGEKLFF; cdr3_nt: TGTGCCACCAGCAGAGCCGGGGGATCGGGGGAAAAACTGTTTTTT
v_call: TRBV9; clone_size: -; cdr3_length: 15; d_call: TRBD2; j_call: TRBJ2-1; cdr3_aa: CASSVTSGGAAEQFF; cdr3_nt: TGTGCCAGCAGCGTGACTAGCGGGGGGGCCGCTGAGCAGTTCTTC
v_call: TRBV28; clone_size: -; cdr3_length: 15; d_call: TRBD1; j_call: TRBJ1-4; cdr3_aa: CASRGAGTGVGKLFF; cdr3_nt: TGTGCCAGCAGAGGGGCAGGGACAGGGGTAGGAAAACTGTTTTTT
v_call: TRBV28; clone_size: -; cdr3_length: 14; d_call: -; j_call: TRBJ1-4; cdr3_aa: CASTPGGWGEKLFF; cdr3_nt: TGTGCCAGCACCCCGGGGGGGTGGGGAGAAAAACTGTTTTTT
v_call: TRBV9; clone_size: -; cdr3_length: 14; d_call: TRBD1; j_call: TRBJ2-7; cdr3_aa: CASSVGQGTYEQYF; cdr3_nt: TGTGCCAGCAGCGTGGGACAGGGGACCTACGAGCAGTACTTC
v_call: TRBV10-3; clone_size: -; cdr3_length: 16; d_call: TRBD1; j_call: TRBJ2-2; cdr3_aa: CAISESDRAGAGELFF; cdr3_nt: TGTGCCATCAGTGAGTCGGACAGGGCAGGGGCCGGGGAGCTGTTTTTT
v_call: TRBV19; clone_size: -; cdr3_length: 16; d_call: -; j_call: TRBJ1-1; cdr3_aa: CATREDRESSDTEAFF; cdr3_nt: TGTGCCACCAGAGAGGACAGAGAAAGTAGTGACACTGAAGCTTTCTTT
v_call: TRBV27; clone_size: few; cdr3_length: 18; d_call: -; j_call: TRBJ2-4; cdr3_aa: CASSLTGRAPLAKNIQYF; cdr3_nt: TGTGCCAGCAGTTTGACAGGCCGAGCTCCTCTAGCCAAAAACATTCAGTACTTC
v_call: TRBV29-1; clone_size: -; cdr3_length: 13; d_call: -; j_call: TRBJ2-3; cdr3_aa: CSVATSSADTQYF; cdr3_nt: TGCAGCGTTGCTACTAGCTCGGCAGATACGCAGTATTTT